The T cell receptor beta chain described here comes from a study of T-cell reconstitution after alpha-beta-depleted transplantation in children. Trimming removed 0 bases at V and 0 bases at J, with 6 bases between. This CDR3 is 15 amino acids long. Germline assignment: CDR1 SGHTA and CDR2 FQGNSA. Preparation of the TCRbeta library involved a method that used unique molecular identifiers. TCRdb called the PCR reads again in MiXCR, with one record for every CDR3 protein. Of hundreds of thousands of distinct CDR3 sequences in the sample, 15% to 20% were seen once. This clonotype was observed many times. The sample consisted of PBMCs from the stem cell graft donor, taken from the stem cell graft. The receptor was derived from a human donor who donated a stem cell graft to a child with acute lymphoblastic leukemia. The J gene is TRBJ1-3, the V gene TRBV7-2; D ambiguous. CDR3 loop: CASSLAYSSGNTIYF. In DNA form, the CDR3 reads TGTGCCAGCAGCTTAGCTTACAGCTCTGGAAACACCATATATTTT.